Listed below are T cell receptor beta chains from one sample, sequenced in a study of shared clonotypes between healthy human individuals. TCRdb keeps only in-frame clones here, not all; method: immunoSEQ multiplex PCR. The repertoire includes about 2,200,000 clones, 85% to 95% of them detected once, and around 1.7% sits in the top ten. What was sequenced was naive CD8+ T cells from PBMCs. The receptors come from a man aged 18 to 30 in good health. Some clones in this sample may be carry-over from other donors' samples. CDR3s include the opening cysteine and the closing phenylalanine or tryptophan. D genes are given only for firm matches. Clone size is shown for a subset of rows, as once, few, many or a class of expanded clone.

abundance: -
v_gene: TRBV28
d_gene: -
j_gene: TRBJ1-5
CDR3nt: TGTGCCAGCAGTTCCCCCCGATACAATCAGCCCCAGCATTTT
CDR3aa: CASSSPRYNQPQHF

abundance: once
v_gene: TRBV28
d_gene: -
j_gene: TRBJ1-1
CDR3nt: TGTGCCAGCAGTTCATCTCGGACCCTTCACCAGGCCACTGAAGCTTTCTTT
CDR3aa: CASSSSRTLHQATEAFF

abundance: -
v_gene: TRBV4-3
d_gene: TRBD2
j_gene: TRBJ2-1
CDR3nt: TGCGCCAGCACCACACTCCTAGCGGGAGGTTGGAATGAGCAGTTCTTC
CDR3aa: CASTTLLAGGWNEQFF

abundance: -
v_gene: TRBV7-9
d_gene: -
j_gene: TRBJ1-1
CDR3nt: TGTGCCAGCAGCCCCAGGCAGGGCACTGAAGCTTTCTTT
CDR3aa: CASSPRQGTEAFF

abundance: -
v_gene: TRBV4-3
d_gene: -
j_gene: TRBJ2-7
CDR3nt: TGCGCCAGCAGCCAAAGTCAGGCTTCCTACGAGCAGTACTTC
CDR3aa: CASSQSQASYEQYF

abundance: -
v_gene: TRBV7-8
d_gene: -
j_gene: TRBJ2-7
CDR3nt: TGTGCCAGCAGCTTAGAATCGGCCAGGGGATTCTACGAGCAGTACTTC
CDR3aa: CASSLESARGFYEQYF

abundance: -
v_gene: TRBV10-3
d_gene: TRBD2
j_gene: TRBJ2-7
CDR3nt: TGTGCCATCAGTGCACTAGCGGGAGGGCCAAACGAGCAGTACTTC
CDR3aa: CAISALAGGPNEQYF

abundance: -
v_gene: TRBV2
d_gene: -
j_gene: TRBJ2-5
CDR3nt: TGTGCCAGCAGTGAAGGCAGGGGCCAAGAGACCCAGTACTTC
CDR3aa: CASSEGRGQETQYF

abundance: -
v_gene: TRBV27
d_gene: TRBD1
j_gene: TRBJ1-2
CDR3nt: TGTGCCAGCAGTTCCGGGACAGGGAACTATGGCTACACCTTC
CDR3aa: CASSSGTGNYGYTF

abundance: -
v_gene: TRBV2
d_gene: -
j_gene: TRBJ1-1
CDR3nt: TGTGCCAGCAGTGAAGCGCTTCTGGGGGGTTGGGACACTGAAGCTTTCTTT
CDR3aa: CASSEALLGGWDTEAFF

abundance: -
v_gene: TRBV28
d_gene: -
j_gene: TRBJ2-7
CDR3nt: TGTGCCAGCAGGAAGACAGGATCCTCCGAGCAGTACTTC
CDR3aa: CASRKTGSSEQYF

abundance: -
v_gene: TRBV9
d_gene: TRBD1
j_gene: TRBJ1-2
CDR3nt: TGTGCCAGCAGCGGAGGCAGGGGGCGCGGTGGCTACACCTTC
CDR3aa: CASSGGRGRGGYTF

abundance: -
v_gene: TRBV7-9
d_gene: -
j_gene: TRBJ2-1
CDR3nt: TGTGCCAGCAGCTTCGACCCTAGCTCCTACAATGAGCAGTTCTTC
CDR3aa: CASSFDPSSYNEQFF

abundance: -
v_gene: TRBV10-3
d_gene: TRBD2
j_gene: TRBJ2-5
CDR3nt: TGTGCCATCATGGCGGGAGGAGGGGTACAAGAGACCCAGTACTTC
CDR3aa: CAIMAGGGVQETQYF

abundance: -
v_gene: TRBV10-3
d_gene: TRBD1
j_gene: TRBJ1-2
CDR3nt: TGTGCCATCAGTGTTGGGACAGGGGTGGGACGGAACTATGGCTACACCTTC
CDR3aa: CAISVGTGVGRNYGYTF

abundance: -
v_gene: TRBV7-2
d_gene: -
j_gene: TRBJ2-1
CDR3nt: TGTGCCAGCAGCCCACCCTCTGGCGGGGCATACAATGAGCAGTTCTTC
CDR3aa: CASSPPSGGAYNEQFF

abundance: -
v_gene: TRBV9
d_gene: -
j_gene: TRBJ2-3
CDR3nt: TGTGCCAGCAGTCAGCACCCGCGCACAGATACGCAGTATTTT
CDR3aa: CASSQHPRTDTQYF

abundance: -
v_gene: TRBV7-9
d_gene: -
j_gene: TRBJ1-1
CDR3nt: TGTGCCAGCAGCTTAGGTGGCAGACCGAACACTGAAGCTTTCTTT
CDR3aa: CASSLGGRPNTEAFF

abundance: -
v_gene: TRBV5-1
d_gene: -
j_gene: TRBJ1-1
CDR3nt: TGCGCCAGCAGCGCCGTAGGGAACACTGAAGCTTTCTTT
CDR3aa: CASSAVGNTEAFF

abundance: -
v_gene: TRBV4-1
d_gene: -
j_gene: TRBJ2-2
CDR3nt: TGCGCCAGCAGCCAACACGGGTACACCGGGGAGCTGTTTTTT
CDR3aa: CASSQHGYTGELFF

abundance: -
v_gene: TRBV19
d_gene: -
j_gene: TRBJ1-1
CDR3nt: TGTGCCAGTAGTATAGCGGTGAACACTGAAGCTTTCTTT
CDR3aa: CASSIAVNTEAFF

abundance: -
v_gene: TRBV4-1
d_gene: -
j_gene: TRBJ2-5
CDR3nt: TGCGCCAGCAGCCTTCGACAGCCCCAAGAGACCCAGTACTTC
CDR3aa: CASSLRQPQETQYF

abundance: once
v_gene: TRBV5-4
d_gene: TRBD2
j_gene: TRBJ2-7
CDR3nt: TGTGCCAGCAGCAAATTAGCGGGGGAGCCCTACGAGCAGTACTTC
CDR3aa: CASSKLAGEPYEQYF